This T cell receptor beta chain was captured in a study of Ad26.COV2.S vaccination and SARS-CoV-2 variants. Study at large: In the study, Ad26.COV2.S was injected intramuscularly once, or twice 56 days apart.

The germline V gene encodes CDR1 WSHSY and CDR2 SAAADI. Trimming shortened V by 10 bases and J by 8 bases, and 20 bases separated the two germline ends. This CDR3 region has 13 residues. TCRdb's copy holds only in-frame clones and misses some; the assay was immunoSEQ multiplex PCR. Among around 320,000 clones, more than 70% were seen once, and the ten largest hold less than 2%. As to treatment: around 19 received Ad26.COV2.S at low or high dose, single or two shots; about 5 received placebo; per-sample allocation not given. Specimen acquisition occurred on day 63 following the initial vaccine or placebo injection. Spike of the Wuhan-strain SARS-CoV-2 was expressed by an Ad26 vector, which formed the vaccine.

The specimen comprised peripheral blood, sampled in a trial of Ad26.COV2.S vaccine versus placebo. The clonotype was recovered from a person between 18 and 60 years old who received the Ad26.COV2.S COVID-19 vaccine or a placebo. V and J are TRBV10-2 and TRBJ1-1, with D hard to call. CDR3 nucleotide sequence: TGCGCCACCAAACCCCAGACAAGCTCAGAAGCTTTCTTT. Its translation: CATKPQTSSEAFF.